The 20 T cell receptor beta chains below come from one sample, sequenced in a study of T-cell memory formation after mild COVID-19. MiXCR was run by TCRdb on the 5' RACE reads, yielding one entry per CDR3 protein. The sample carries some 600,000 distinct CDR3 sequences, approximately 15% recorded once. The source material was PBMCs or a T cell subset sorted from them (not recorded which). Receptors originate from an adult woman who had mild COVID-19 (a few samples of this study predate the infection). Cell type and time point are not known.

In its sample, this clonotype was seen a few times. The chain combines TRBV7-3 with TRBJ2-7, with 7 bases aligning to TRBD1. This CDR3 is 13 amino acids long. Germline V gene lookup returns CDR1 SGHTA and CDR2 FQGTGA. Unmatched junction bases numbered 6, after V lost 5 bases and J lost 5 bases. CDR3 DNA: TGTGCCAGCAGCGTAGCCGGGACAGACGAGCAGTACTTC. Translation gives CASSVAGTDEQYF.

In this sample, this clonotype turned up once. The rearrangement joins TRBV5-4 to TRBJ2-2; 9 nucleotides match TRBD1. J was trimmed by 8 bases and V by 4 bases; bases with no gene match: 12. The CDR3 length is 16 residues. Germline CDR1 SGHNT, CDR2 YYREEE (reference sequence). Here the CDR3 reads CASSGGINRGLGELFF. The DNA for the CDR3 is TGTGCCAGCAGCGGCGGTATAAACAGGGGGCTGGGGGAGCTGTTTTTT.

The chain combines TRBV27 with TRBJ1-5; 7 bases line up with TRBD1. From germline, CDR1 is MNHEY and CDR2 SMNVEV (reference sequence). CDR3 length: 16 residues. J was trimmed by 4 bases and V by 5 bases; bases with no gene match: 11. CDR3 residues: CASSPRDSRGNQPQHF. The CDR3 DNA reads TGTGCCAGCAGTCCTCGGGACAGTAGGGGAAATCAGCCCCAGCATTTT.

V gene TRBV12-3 or TRBV12-4 combines with J gene TRBJ2-7; TRBD1 might be the D (5 bases). V gave up 5 bases and J gave up 3 bases, with 14 bases separating them. CDR3 size: 14 residues. CDR3 residues: CASSTTETIYEQYF. In DNA, the CDR3 is TGTGCCAGCAGTACGACAGAGACCATCTACGAGCAGTACTTC.

This clonotype was found a few times. This chain connects TRBV30 to TRBJ2-5; D may be TRBD2 (7 bases). CDR1 and CDR2 (germline): GTSNPN, SVGIG (reference sequence). The V end was cut by 0 bases, the J end by 4 bases, with 9 bases between. This CDR3 contains 13 residues. The CDR3: CAWSVGGRETQYF. In nucleotides, the CDR3 is TGTGCCTGGAGTGTGGGGGGGCGAGAGACCCAGTACTTC.

This clonotype showed up many times. This rearrangement joins TRBV20-1 to TRBJ1-2; D gene unclear. The ends were cut back, 0 bases at V and 8 bases at J, with 16 bases in the middle. Germline-derived CDR1 and CDR2 are DFQATT and SNEGSKA (reference sequence). The CDR3 sequence is 14 residues long. The CDR3 sequence: CSARDGRSTGGYTF. DNA for the CDR3: TGCAGTGCTAGAGATGGTCGGTCAACGGGGGGCTACACCTTC.

The V gene is TRBV2, the J gene TRBJ2-1; 7 nucleotides agree with TRBD2. Germline V CDR1 and CDR2: SNHLY, FYNNEI. The CDR3 consists of 14 residues. J was trimmed by 4 bases and V by 8 bases; bases with no gene match: 8. The CDR3 reads CASGSGLLYNEQFF. The CDR3 DNA reads TGTGCCAGCGGCTCGGGACTACTGTACAATGAGCAGTTCTTC.

This clonotype was counted only a few times. V usage is TRBV6-2 or TRBV6-3 and J usage is TRBJ1-5; D unclear. The germline V gene has CDR1 MNHEY and CDR2 SVGEGT. The CDR3 runs to 9 residues. V was clipped by 8 bases and J by 6 bases, with 2 bases between them. DNA of the CDR3: TGTGCCAGCGGTCAGCCCCAGCATTTT. It encodes CASGQPQHF.

The sample holds a few counts of this clonotype. This rearrangement joins TRBV7-8 to TRBJ1-2; 8 positions match TRBD1. The trim removed 0 bases at V and 8 bases at J, leaving 5 bases unmatched. The length of the CDR3 is 14 residues. Germline lookup yields CDR1 SGHVS and CDR2 FQNEAQ. In DNA, the CDR3 is TGTGCCAGCAGCTTAGCTCAGGGGGCGCGGGGCTACACCTTC. Its translation is CASSLAQGARGYTF. Supplemented by reference TRBV7-8 and TRBJ1-2, the full variable domain reads GAGVSQSPRYKVAKRGQDVALRCDPISGHVSLFWYQQALGQGPEFLTYFQNEAQLDKSGLPSDRFFAERPEGSVSTLKIQRTQQEDSAVYLCASSLAQGARGYTFGSGTRLTVV.

The chain carries TRBV3-1 and TRBJ2-3, with TRBD2 identical over 8 bases. CDR3 length: 18 residues. The germline V gene has CDR1 LGHDT and CDR2 YNNKEL (reference sequence). The trim removed 1 base at V and 3 bases at J, leaving 12 bases unmatched. The CDR3 protein is CASSQVTRAGAGTDTQYF. The CDR3, as DNA: TGTGCCAGCAGCCAAGTGACTCGAGCGGGAGCTGGGACAGATACGCAGTATTTT.

The chain uses TRBV12-3 or TRBV12-4 and TRBJ1-2, with unresolved D. Between the trimmed V and J ends, which lost 2 bases and 2 bases, there was a span of 9 bases. The CDR3 runs to 14 residues. The CDR3 spells CASSLFGQNYGYTF. DNA for the CDR3: TGTGCCAGCAGTTTATTCGGCCAGAACTATGGCTACACCTTC.

This clonotype has more than one count but fewer than ten. The rearrangement uses TRBV10-2 and TRBJ1-3; D is unresolved. The CDR3 extends over 14 amino acids. CDR1 is WSHSY and CDR2 is SAAADI in the germline V gene. V shed 8 bases and J shed 0 bases, with 11 bases lying between them. The CDR3 DNA reads as TGCGCCAGCCTACGCGAAAGCTCTGGAAACACCATATATTTT. This codes for CASLRESSGNTIYF.

This clonotype has more than one count but fewer than ten. This chain connects TRBV2 to TRBJ2-7; the D gene is possibly TRBD1 (6 bases). Germline V CDR1 and CDR2: SNHLY, FYNNEI. The CDR3 contains 16 residues. V dropped 4 bases and J dropped 2 bases, with 18 bases sitting between them. CDR3 region: CASSVLGNRVTYEQYF. For the CDR3, the DNA is TGTGCCAGCAGTGTGCTGGGGAACAGGGTAACCTACGAGCAGTACTTC.

The chain uses TRBV24-1 and TRBJ1-2; D possibly corresponds to TRBD1 (5 bases). The V gene's germline CDR1 is KGHDR and CDR2 SFDVKD. Trimming cost V 8 bases and J 2 bases, with 11 bases left between them. The CDR3 runs 13 residues. CDR3 sequence: CATMGDSNYGYTF. Written as DNA, the CDR3 is TGTGCCACCATGGGGGATTCAAACTATGGCTACACCTTC.

This clonotype was recorded a few times. This rearrangement joins TRBV9 to TRBJ2-7; TRBD1 matches 10 bases. After removal of 4 bases from V and 3 bases from J, the junction contained 10 bases not matched to a gene. The length of the CDR3 is 16 residues. Germline-derived CDR1 and CDR2 are SGDLS and YYNGEE. The CDR3 loop reads CASSPPPGTGDYEQYF. The CDR3 nucleotides are TGTGCCAGCAGCCCCCCCCCCGGGACAGGGGACTACGAGCAGTACTTC.

In its sample, this clonotype was seen a few times. The rearrangement links TRBV5-1 to TRBJ2-7, with 9 bases aligning to TRBD1. Germline CDR1 and CDR2: SGHRS and YFSETQ. V was pared by 2 bases and J by 6 bases, with 12 bases of the junction left unmatched. The CDR3 covers 16 residues. CDR3 nucleotides: TGCGCCAGCAGCTTCCCCGGGGGGACAGGGAACTCCGAGCAGTACTTC. The encoded protein is CASSFPGGTGNSEQYF.

The chain uses TRBV5-1 and TRBJ2-3, with 7 bases lining up with TRBD1. Trimming took 6 bases from V and 0 from J; bases not matched to a gene: 10. The CDR3 is 16 residues long. Germline CDR1 reads SGHRS; CDR2 reads YFSETQ. CDR3 coding DNA: TGCGCCAGCACCGTGGGGACAGCAACTAGCACAGATACGCAGTATTTT. Translated, it gives CASTVGTATSTDTQYF.

The chain has TRBV15 and TRBJ2-1; D gene unclear. V shed 0 bases and J shed 4 bases, with 10 bases lying between them. Germline lookup yields CDR1 LNHNV and CDR2 YYDKDF (reference sequence). The CDR3 runs 15 residues. The CDR3 loop reads CATSRESRLYNEQFF. The CDR3 region has the DNA TGTGCCACCAGCAGAGAATCGCGGCTATACAATGAGCAGTTCTTC.

The chain employs TRBV5-4 and TRBJ2-5; 13 nucleotides agree with TRBD2. The junction had 7 bases not matched to a gene; V was cut back by 4 bases and J by 4 bases. CDR1 is SGHNT, CDR2 YYREEE, per germline (reference sequence). CDR3 length: 16 residues. CDR3 protein: CASSEGTSGTAETQYF. CDR3 DNA sequence: TGTGCCAGCAGCGAGGGGACTAGCGGGACCGCAGAGACCCAGTACTTC.

The chain carries TRBV19 and TRBJ2-1, with 9 nucleotides matching TRBD2. The CDR3 has 14 amino acids. Germline CDR1 and CDR2: LNHDA and SQIVND (reference sequence). The junction had 8 bases not matched to a gene; V was cut back by 5 bases and J by 9 bases. This CDR3 reads CASSPGREGSEQFF. CDR3 DNA: TGTGCCAGTAGTCCTGGGCGGGAGGGGAGTGAGCAGTTCTTC.